Detailed here is one TCR beta chain. The CDR3 end shows no conserved phenylalanine or tryptophan, and so a read error is likely. The DNA is omitted, as the CDR3 cannot be located on it reliably, and the CDR3 follows TCRdb's listing. CDR1 and CDR2 (germline): SGDLS, YYNGEE. With termini counted, the CDR3 has 18 amino acids. The entry originates in a study of tumor-infiltrating lymphocytes in oesophageal squamous cell carcinoma. MiXCR, run by TCRdb on the PCR reads, gives a single entry per CDR3 protein. Of about 24,000 distinct CDR3 sequences listed, around 40% are singletons. The sample was esophageal tumor tissue. The origin of this receptor is a male donor with esophageal squamous cell carcinoma. This chain links TRBV9 with TRBJ2-5; the table's D call, TRBD1, has no DNA check behind it. CDR3 region: CASSPRPQGVQAPLHFGN.